This entry describes one TCR beta chain. As yet, its antigen is unknown. These data are taken from a study of T cell repertoires in cytomegalovirus infection. Study summary: Matching HLA type, along with CMV infection, was indicated by public TCR beta signatures. Points from the study as a whole: Within the response measured ex vivo, HLA-C-restricted CMV-specific TCR beta clonotypes were dominant. CMV carriers having the relevant HLA were flagged by cumulative public TCR beta family frequency.

TCRdb ran MiXCR on the reads and lists one entry per CDR3 protein. The sample contains some 680,000 distinct CDR3 sequences, 35% of which appear only once. Trimming at V came to 3 bases and at J to 5 bases, leaving 9 bases not matched to a gene. This CDR3 comprises 16 residues. Germline assignment: CDR1 MGHDK and CDR2 SYGVNS. The rearrangement links TRBV25-1 to TRBJ2-7; 11 bases map to TRBD2. The sample consisted of PBMCs. This clonotype was obtained from a human donor in good health (CMV status not recorded). Some clones in this sample may be carry-over from other donors' samples. CDR3 sequence reads: CASSDPLAGGSHEQYF. CDR3 sequence (DNA): TGTGCCAGCAGTGATCCTTTAGCGGGAGGGTCCCACGAGCAGTACTTC.